One and the same sample provided the 29 T cell receptor beta chains below, sequenced in a study of immune evolution from preneoplasia to lung adenocarcinoma. Sequencing used immunoSEQ multiplex PCR; TCRdb keeps in-frame clones, though not all of them. This sample yields fewer than 5,000 clones, of which roughly three quarters are seen a single time; under 9.5% belongs to the top ten. The sample comprised FFPE adjacent normal lung tissue. The receptors here all came from a donor of 70 years or more with lung adenocarcinoma.

A few counts support this clone. The CDR3 region is CASSLDPSRGREQFF. DNA for the CDR3: TGTGCCAGCAGCTTAGATCCCTCGCGGGGGCGGGAGCAGTTCTTC. The V call is TRBV11-2, the J call TRBJ2-1, with D perhaps matching TRBD2 (7 bases). Germline V lookup: CDR1 SGHAT, CDR2 FQNNGV. This CDR3 region has 15 residues. With 0 bases removed from V and 10 bases from J, the gap between germline ends came to 16 bases.

The chain is built from TRBV5-4 and TRBJ2-5; 8 bases are a match to TRBD2. The CDR3 spans 14 residues. Germline V gene sequence: CDR1 SGHNT, CDR2 YYREEE (reference sequence). V lost 5 bases to trimming and J lost 5 bases; unmatched junction nucleotides: 8. In DNA form, the CDR3 reads TGTGCCAGCAGTCAAGCGGGAGTGAAGGAGACCCAGTACTTC. Encoded protein: CASSQAGVKETQYF.

This clone turned up a few times. J is TRBJ1-2 and V is TRBV27; D perhaps matches TRBD1 (6 bases). V lost 5 bases to trimming and J lost 0 bases, with 13 bases between them. CDR3 size: 15 residues. The germline CDR1 and CDR2 sequences are MNHEY and SMNVEV (reference sequence). This CDR3 reads CASSPWTEANYGYTF. CDR3 in DNA: TGTGCCAGCAGTCCATGGACAGAAGCTAACTATGGCTACACCTTC.

The chain carries TRBV19 and TRBJ2-3; 13 positions agree with TRBD2. Trimming cost V 4 bases and J 2 bases; bases outside gene matches: 3. The CDR3 has 16 amino acids. From germline, CDR1 is LNHDA and CDR2 SQIVND (reference sequence). For the CDR3, the DNA is TGTGCCAGTAGTACCGGACTAGCGGGGGTCACAGATACGCAGTATTTT. This codes for CASSTGLAGVTDTQYF. Drawing the rest from reference TRBV19 and TRBJ2-3, the complete variable domain is DGGITQSPKYLFRKEGQNVTLSCEQNLNHDAMYWYRQDPGQGLRLIYYSQIVNDFQKGDIAEGYSVSREKKESFPLTVTSAQKNPTAFYLCASSTGLAGVTDTQYFGPGTRLTVL.

This chain connects TRBV30 to TRBJ2-2, with D unclear. V lost 0 bases, J lost 6 bases, and 8 bases lay in between. The CDR3 totals 13 residues. Germline CDR1 reads GTSNPN; CDR2 reads SVGIG (reference sequence). The CDR3 is CAWSVSRAGELFF. In nucleotides, the CDR3 is TGTGCCTGGAGTGTCAGTCGGGCCGGGGAGCTGTTTTTT.

This chain joins TRBV7-9 and TRBJ2-7; TRBD1 matches 7 bases. The CDR3 contains 14 residues. V lost 4 bases to trimming and J lost 0 bases; unmatched junction nucleotides: 3. CDR1 SEHNR and CDR2 FQNEAQ come from the germline V gene (reference sequence). CDR3 nucleotides: TGTGCCAGCAGCTCGACAGGGAGCTCCTACGAGCAGTACTTC. Its protein product is CASSSTGSSYEQYF.

This sequence joins TRBV5-1 and TRBJ2-2; D call uncertain. Germline V gene data show CDR1 as SGHRS and CDR2 as YFSETQ. V lost 4 bases and J 7 bases, leaving 8 bases between the germline ends. CDR3 length equals 12 residues. CDR3 loop: CASSIKSGELFF. The CDR3 DNA follows: TGCGCCAGCAGCATCAAGAGCGGGGAGCTGTTTTTT.

The rearrangement uses TRBV7-6 and TRBJ2-4; TRBD1 agrees at 8 bases. The germline gives CDR1 SGHVS, CDR2 FNYEAQ. The junction had 0 bases not matched to a gene; V was cut back by 5 bases and J by 6 bases. This CDR3 has 12 residues. In DNA, the CDR3 is TGTGCCAGCAGCGACAGGGGAAACATTCAGTACTTC. Translation gives CASSDRGNIQYF.

The CDR3 coding sequence is TGTGCCAGCAGCTTAAATTCCGGGACTCTCACAGATACGCAGTATTTT. Encoded protein: CASSLNSGTLTDTQYF. The rearrangement uses TRBV7-9 and TRBJ2-3; D possibly corresponds to TRBD2 (6 bases). Germline V CDR1 and CDR2: SEHNR, FQNEAQ (reference sequence). Trimming removed 2 bases at V and 2 bases at J, with 14 bases between. CDR3 length: 16 residues.

The rearrangement uses TRBV5-6 and TRBJ1-4; D is unclear. This CDR3 comprises 11 residues. Germline V gene sequence: CDR1 SGHDT, CDR2 YYEEEE. The germline V and J ends were trimmed by 0 bases and 8 bases, with 2 bases remaining between them. The CDR3 sequence is CASSLDEKLFF. The DNA of the CDR3 is TGTGCCAGCAGCTTGGACGAAAAACTGTTTTTT.

The chain links TRBV12-5 to TRBJ1-1; D ambiguous. V lost 1 base, J lost 1 base, and 7 bases lay in between. CDR3 length: 14 amino acids. Germline V gene sequence: CDR1 LGHNT, CDR2 FRNRAP. The CDR3 here is CASGLGRGNTEAFF. Written as DNA, the CDR3 is TGTGCTAGTGGTTTGGGGAGAGGGAACACTGAAGCTTTCTTT.

The genes are TRBV4-1 and TRBJ2-7, with D perhaps assigned TRBD1 or TRBD2 (5 bases each). Deletions cut 0 bases from V and 7 bases from J, with 16 bases between. Germline V gene data show CDR1 as MGHRA and CDR2 as YSYEKL. CDR3 length equals 15 residues. The CDR3 DNA is TGCGCCAGCAGCCAAGAGGTAAGGGGAGTAAGTGAGCAGTACTTC. It codes for CASSQEVRGVSEQYF.

The chain uses TRBV5-4 and TRBJ2-1; D tentatively reads TRBD1 or TRBD2 (5 bases each). Germline CDR1 reads SGHNT; CDR2 reads YYREEE (reference sequence). V dropped 4 bases and J dropped 6 bases, with 8 bases sitting between them. CDR3 length: 12 amino acids. In DNA form, the CDR3 reads TGTGCCAGCAGCCCTGGGGGCAATGAGCAGTTCTTC. This codes for CASSPGGNEQFF.

The rearrangement joins TRBV14 to TRBJ1-1; 8 bases map to TRBD1. The CDR3 runs 17 residues. J gave up 1 base and V 4 bases, and 11 bases lay outside the gene matches. The germline gives CDR1 SGHDN, CDR2 FVKESK. CDR3 coding DNA: TGTGCCAGCAGCCCTCAGGGGGCGCGCTGGAAGAACACTGAAGCTTTCTTT. Translated: CASSPQGARWKNTEAFF.

The chain combines TRBV30 with TRBJ2-7, with TRBD2 identical over 9 bases. Germline V gives CDR1 GTSNPN, CDR2 SVGIG (reference sequence). CDR3 length: 14 amino acids. Unmatched junction bases numbered 10, after V lost 5 bases and J lost 5 bases. In DNA, the CDR3 is TGTGCCTGGGGAGTTAGCGGGGGTCAACACGAGCAGTACTTC. Encoded protein: CAWGVSGGQHEQYF. Filled out from reference TRBV30 and TRBJ2-7, the complete variable domain reads SQTIHQWPATLVQPVGSPLSLECTVEGTSNPNLYWYRQAAGRGLQLLFYSVGIGQISSEVPQNLSASRPQDRQFILSSKKLLLSDSGFYLCAWGVSGGQHEQYFGPGTRLTVT.

This rearrangement joins TRBV18 to TRBJ1-1; no clear D. The V and J ends lost 2 bases and 7 bases respectively, with 8 bases between them. The CDR3 length is 12 residues. Germline CDR1 KGHSH, CDR2 LQKENI. The CDR3 DNA follows: TGTGCCAGCTCACCAGGGCGTCATGAAGCTTTCTTT. This translates into CASSPGRHEAFF. Complete variable domain (other parts from reference TRBV18 and TRBJ1-1): NAGVMQNPRHLVRRRGQEARLRCSPMKGHSHVYWYRQLPEEGLKFMVYLQKENIIDESGMPKERFSAEFPKEGPSILRIQQVVRGDSAAYFCASSPGRHEAFFGQGTRLTVV.

V is TRBV19 and J is TRBJ2-2; maybe TRBD2 (6 bases). This CDR3 spans 14 amino acids. V lost 7 bases to trimming and J lost 3 bases, with 12 bases between them. The germline gives CDR1 LNHDA, CDR2 SQIVND (reference sequence). The CDR3 loop reads CASNVGSDTGELFF. In nucleotides, the CDR3 is TGTGCCAGTAACGTCGGGAGTGACACCGGGGAGCTGTTTTTT.

The CDR3: CASSPSGGAGREQYF. The CDR3 DNA reads TGTGCCAGCAGTCCTTCCGGGGGCGCGGGGAGGGAGCAGTACTTC. The V and J genes are TRBV27 and TRBJ2-7; tentatively, D is TRBD1 or TRBD2 (6 bases each). The CDR3 is made up of 15 amino acids. Germline assignment: CDR1 MNHEY and CDR2 SMNVEV (reference sequence). V was cut by 5 bases and J by 7 bases, with 21 bases left in between.

This clone was seen a handful of times. The rearrangement links TRBV2 to TRBJ2-7; 7 nucleotides match TRBD2. CDR3 length: 15 residues. Germline V gene sequence: CDR1 SNHLY, CDR2 FYNNEI. Losses at the gene ends were 4 bases for V and 6 bases for J; bases not matched to a gene: 12. The DNA for the CDR3 is TGTGCCAGCAGTGGAGAGGGAGGGAGTCCCACCGAGCAGTACTTC. Translating gives CASSGEGGSPTEQYF.

This chain uses TRBV9 with TRBJ2-3; 15 bases align to TRBD2. V lost 3 bases and J lost 0; bases outside the gene matches: 2. CDR3 size: 17 residues. Germline lookup yields CDR1 SGDLS and CDR2 YYNGEE. DNA of the CDR3: TGTGCCAGCAGCGCCGGACTAGCGGGGGGGAGCACAGATACGCAGTATTTT. Translated: CASSAGLAGGSTDTQYF.

The gene calls are TRBV11-2 and TRBJ1-5; D uncertain. Germline V gene data show CDR1 as SGHAT and CDR2 as FQNNGV. The CDR3 has 14 residues. V was trimmed by 1 base and J by 1 base, leaving 5 bases between them. This chain's CDR3 is CASSLAGSNQPQHF. CDR3 DNA: TGTGCCAGCAGCTTAGCCGGCAGCAATCAGCCCCAGCATTTT. The whole variable domain, remainder taken from reference TRBV11-2 and TRBJ1-5, is EAGVAQSPRYKIIEKRQSVAFWCNPISGHATLYWYQQILGQGPKLLIQFQNNGVVDDSQLPKDRFSAERLKGVDSTLKIQPAKLEDSAVYLCASSLAGSNQPQHFGDGTRLSIL.

This chain links TRBV7-6 with TRBJ2-7; D is possibly TRBD2 (6 bases). The V gene's germline CDR1 is SGHVS and CDR2 FNYEAQ. V lost 1 base and J 5 bases, leaving 15 bases between the germline ends. CDR3 size: 15 residues. The CDR3 reads CASSLGAGQGDEQYF. Written as DNA, the CDR3 is TGTGCCAGCAGCTTAGGTGCGGGGCAGGGCGACGAGCAGTACTTC.

The J gene is TRBJ1-4, the V gene TRBV27; D is unclear. This CDR3 contains 13 residues. Germline V gives CDR1 MNHEY, CDR2 SMNVEV (reference sequence). V gave up 7 bases and J gave up 4 bases, with 10 bases separating them. The CDR3 spells CASKRTRNEKLFF. The CDR3 bases are TGTGCCAGCAAACGGACTCGTAATGAAAAACTGTTTTTT.

The V call is TRBV19, the J call TRBJ1-5; D is perhaps TRBD1 (5 bases). The ends were cut back, 5 bases at V and 2 bases at J, with 13 bases in the middle. Germline values: CDR1 LNHDA, CDR2 SQIVND (reference sequence). The CDR3 consists of 15 residues. In DNA form, the CDR3 reads TGTGCCAGTAGTGTGGCGACAGACGGCAATCAGCCCCAGCATTTT. Its translation: CASSVATDGNQPQHF.

V is TRBV5-5 and J is TRBJ1-1; possibly TRBD1 for D (5 bases). V was clipped by 0 bases and J by 4 bases, with 7 bases between them. Germline CDR1 SGHKS, CDR2 YYEKEE (reference sequence). The CDR3 contains 13 residues. This CDR3 reads CASSLGRGTEAFF. CDR3 DNA sequence: TGTGCCAGCAGCTTGGGGAGGGGCACTGAAGCTTTCTTT.

The sample holds one count of this clone. V gene TRBV6-5 combines with J gene TRBJ2-2, with unresolved D. The germline CDR1 and CDR2 sequences are MNHEY and SVGAGI. The CDR3 covers 13 residues. The ends were cut back, 11 bases at V and 0 bases at J, with 10 bases in the middle. The CDR3 spells CACRVSNTGELFF. As DNA, the CDR3 is TGTGCCTGCCGAGTGTCGAACACCGGGGAGCTGTTTTTT.

The chain uses TRBV5-1 and TRBJ1-2; no definite D call. Germline values: CDR1 SGHRS, CDR2 YFSETQ. The CDR3 runs to 13 residues. The germline V and J ends were trimmed by 4 bases and 0 bases, with 7 bases remaining between them. The CDR3 coding sequence is TGCGCCAGCAGCGTGGAAGCTAACTATGGCTACACCTTC. Translating gives CASSVEANYGYTF.

This chain connects TRBV7-8 to TRBJ2-7, with D possibly being TRBD2 (5 bases). V was clipped by 5 bases and J by 3 bases, with 5 bases between them. This CDR3 comprises 11 residues. Germline CDR1 is SGHVS and CDR2 is FQNEAQ. The CDR3, as DNA: TGTGCCAGCAGCCGGGACTACGAGCAGTACTTC. Translation: CASSRDYEQYF.

The chain is built from TRBV27 and TRBJ1-5; D is unresolved. Germline V CDR1 and CDR2: MNHEY, SMNVEV (reference sequence). V lost 0 bases and J lost 2, with 14 bases in between. The CDR3 has 17 residues. The CDR3 spells CASSLSLVDGGNQPQHF. The CDR3 DNA is TGTGCCAGCAGTTTATCGCTGGTCGACGGAGGCAATCAGCCCCAGCATTTT.